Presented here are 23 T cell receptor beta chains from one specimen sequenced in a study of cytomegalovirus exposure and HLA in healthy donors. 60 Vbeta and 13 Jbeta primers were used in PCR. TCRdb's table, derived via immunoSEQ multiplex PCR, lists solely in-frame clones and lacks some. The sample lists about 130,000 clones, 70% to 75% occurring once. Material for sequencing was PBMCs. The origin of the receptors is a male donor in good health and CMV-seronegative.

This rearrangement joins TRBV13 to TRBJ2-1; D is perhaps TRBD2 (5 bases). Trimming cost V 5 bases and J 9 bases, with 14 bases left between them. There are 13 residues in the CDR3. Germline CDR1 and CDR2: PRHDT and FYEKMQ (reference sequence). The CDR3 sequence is CASSTTRAGEQFF. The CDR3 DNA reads TGTGCCAGCAGCACAACAAGGGCGGGTGAGCAGTTCTTC.

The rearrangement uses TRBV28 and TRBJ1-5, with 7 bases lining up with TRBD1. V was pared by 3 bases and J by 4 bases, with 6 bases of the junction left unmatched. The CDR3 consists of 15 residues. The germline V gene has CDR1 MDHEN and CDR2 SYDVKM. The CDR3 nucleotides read TGTGCCAGCAGTTTTCAAAGACAGGGTAATCAGCCCCAGCATTTT. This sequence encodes CASSFQRQGNQPQHF.

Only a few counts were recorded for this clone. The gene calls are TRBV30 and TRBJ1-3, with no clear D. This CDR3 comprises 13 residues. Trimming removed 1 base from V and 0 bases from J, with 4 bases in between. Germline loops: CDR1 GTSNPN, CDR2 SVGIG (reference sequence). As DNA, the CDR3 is TGTGCCTGGAGTGGCGGCTCTGGAAACACCATATATTTT. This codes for CAWSGGSGNTIYF.

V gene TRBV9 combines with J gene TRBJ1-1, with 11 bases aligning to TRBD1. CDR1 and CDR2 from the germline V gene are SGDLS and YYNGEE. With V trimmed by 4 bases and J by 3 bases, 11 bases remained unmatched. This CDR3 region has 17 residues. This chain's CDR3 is CASSSRGQGARDTEAFF. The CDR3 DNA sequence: TGTGCCAGCAGCTCCCGAGGACAGGGGGCGAGGGACACTGAAGCTTTCTTT.

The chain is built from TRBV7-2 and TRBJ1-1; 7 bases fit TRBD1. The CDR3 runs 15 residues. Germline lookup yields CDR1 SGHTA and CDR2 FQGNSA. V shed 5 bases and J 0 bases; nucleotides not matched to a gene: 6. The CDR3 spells CASSRATGMNTEAFF. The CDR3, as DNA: TGTGCCAGCAGCCGTGCGACAGGGATGAACACTGAAGCTTTCTTT.

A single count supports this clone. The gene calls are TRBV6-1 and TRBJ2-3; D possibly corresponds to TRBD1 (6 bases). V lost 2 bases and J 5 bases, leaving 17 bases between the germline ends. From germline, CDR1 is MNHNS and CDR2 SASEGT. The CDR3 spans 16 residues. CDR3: CASSEPSRQGLDTQYF. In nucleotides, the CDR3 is TGTGCCAGCAGTGAACCATCCCGTCAGGGGCTAGATACGCAGTATTTT.

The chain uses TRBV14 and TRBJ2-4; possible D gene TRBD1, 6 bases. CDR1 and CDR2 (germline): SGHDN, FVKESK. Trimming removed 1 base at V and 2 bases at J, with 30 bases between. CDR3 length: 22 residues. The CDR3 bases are TGTGCCAGCAGCCAAGTGGGGATACCGGGACAAGTTTCCTATACCACCAAAAACATTCAGTACTTC. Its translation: CASSQVGIPGQVSYTTKNIQYF.

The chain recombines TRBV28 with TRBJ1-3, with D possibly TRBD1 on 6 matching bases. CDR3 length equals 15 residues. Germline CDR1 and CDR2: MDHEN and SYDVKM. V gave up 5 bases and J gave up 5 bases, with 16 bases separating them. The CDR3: CASSSEQGRRNTIYF. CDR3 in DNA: TGTGCCAGCAGTAGTGAACAGGGAAGAAGAAACACCATATATTTT.

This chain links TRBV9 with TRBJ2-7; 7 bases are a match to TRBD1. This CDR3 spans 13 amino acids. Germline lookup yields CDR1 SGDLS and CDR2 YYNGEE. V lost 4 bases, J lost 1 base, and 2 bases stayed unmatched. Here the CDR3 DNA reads TGTGCCAGCAGCCAGGGACAGTCCTACGAGCAGTACTTC. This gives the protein CASSQGQSYEQYF.

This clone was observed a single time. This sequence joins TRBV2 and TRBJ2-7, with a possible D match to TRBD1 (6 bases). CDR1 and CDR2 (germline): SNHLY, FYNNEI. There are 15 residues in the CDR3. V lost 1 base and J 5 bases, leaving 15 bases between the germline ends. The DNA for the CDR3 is TGTGCCAGCAGTGAAGAACAGGGTTGGGGGCACGAGCAGTACTTC. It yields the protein CASSEEQGWGHEQYF.

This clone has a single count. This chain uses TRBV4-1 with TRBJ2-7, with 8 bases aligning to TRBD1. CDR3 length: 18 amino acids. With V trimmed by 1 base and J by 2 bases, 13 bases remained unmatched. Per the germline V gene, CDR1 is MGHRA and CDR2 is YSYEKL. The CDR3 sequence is CASSQAPGLDRGAYEQYF. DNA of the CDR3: TGCGCCAGCAGCCAAGCCCCGGGACTCGACAGGGGAGCCTACGAGCAGTACTTC.

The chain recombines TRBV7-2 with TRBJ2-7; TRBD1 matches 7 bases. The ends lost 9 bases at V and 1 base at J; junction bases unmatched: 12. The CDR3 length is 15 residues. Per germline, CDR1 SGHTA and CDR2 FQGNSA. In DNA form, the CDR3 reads TGTGCCAGTTTTCCCGACAGGGATGGTTCCTACGAGCAGTACTTC. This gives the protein CASFPDRDGSYEQYF.

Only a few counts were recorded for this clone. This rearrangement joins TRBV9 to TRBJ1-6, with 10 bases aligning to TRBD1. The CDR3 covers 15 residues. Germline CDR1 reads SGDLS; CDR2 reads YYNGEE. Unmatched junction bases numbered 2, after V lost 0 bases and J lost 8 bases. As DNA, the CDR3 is TGTGCCAGCAGCGTAGGAGGGACAGGGGATTCACCCCTCCACTTT. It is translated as CASSVGGTGDSPLHF.

This CDR3 reads CASRLRGTGASSRNSPLHF. CDR3 DNA: TGTGCCAGCCGCCTGAGGGGTACAGGGGCCTCTAGTAGGAATTCACCCCTCCACTTT. The chain recombines TRBV5-6 with TRBJ1-6, with TRBD1 identical over 7 bases. Germline V gene lookup returns CDR1 SGHDT and CDR2 YYEEEE. The length of the CDR3 is 19 residues. V dropped 7 bases and J dropped 7; count of bases not matched to a gene: 23.

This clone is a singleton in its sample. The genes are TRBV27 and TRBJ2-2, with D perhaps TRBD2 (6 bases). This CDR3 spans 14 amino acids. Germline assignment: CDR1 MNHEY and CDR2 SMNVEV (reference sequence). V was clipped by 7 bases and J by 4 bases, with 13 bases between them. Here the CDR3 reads CASIGGGRTGELFF. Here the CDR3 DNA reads TGTGCCAGCATCGGAGGAGGGCGCACCGGGGAGCTGTTTTTT.

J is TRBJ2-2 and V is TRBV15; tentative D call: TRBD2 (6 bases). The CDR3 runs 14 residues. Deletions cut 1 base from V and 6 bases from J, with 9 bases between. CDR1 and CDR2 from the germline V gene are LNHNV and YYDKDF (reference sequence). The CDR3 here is CATSRVGGAGELFF. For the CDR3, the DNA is TGTGCCACCAGCAGAGTGGGCGGGGCCGGGGAGCTGTTTTTT. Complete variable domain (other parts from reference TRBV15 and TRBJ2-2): DAMVIQNPRYQVTQFGKPVTLSCSQTLNHNVMYWYQQKSSQAPKLLFHYYDKDFNNEADTPDNFQSRRPNTSFCFLDIRSPGLGDTAMYLCATSRVGGAGELFFGEGSRLTVL.

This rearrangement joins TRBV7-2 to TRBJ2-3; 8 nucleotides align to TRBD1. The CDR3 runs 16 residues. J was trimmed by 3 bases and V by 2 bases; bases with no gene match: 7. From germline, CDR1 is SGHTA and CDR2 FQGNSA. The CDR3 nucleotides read TGTGCCAGCAGCTTACGCCCGGGACAGGTGACAGATACGCAGTATTTT. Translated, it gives CASSLRPGQVTDTQYF.

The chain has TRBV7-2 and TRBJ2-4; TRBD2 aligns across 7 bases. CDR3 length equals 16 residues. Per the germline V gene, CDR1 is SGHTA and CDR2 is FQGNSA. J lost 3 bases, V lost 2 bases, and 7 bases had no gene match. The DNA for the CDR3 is TGTGCCAGCAGCTTATCCAGCGGGACGGGCAAAAACATTCAGTACTTC. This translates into CASSLSSGTGKNIQYF.

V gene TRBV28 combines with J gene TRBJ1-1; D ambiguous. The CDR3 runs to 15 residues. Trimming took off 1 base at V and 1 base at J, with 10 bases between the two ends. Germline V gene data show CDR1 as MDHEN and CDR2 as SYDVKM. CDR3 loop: CASSLYLSGNTEAFF. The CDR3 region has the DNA TGTGCCAGCAGTTTATACCTGTCGGGGAACACTGAAGCTTTCTTT.

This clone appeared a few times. This CDR3 is CASSLRRGTLRETQYF. DNA of the CDR3: TGTGCCAGCAGTTTACGTCGGGGGACCCTCCGGGAGACCCAGTACTTC. The chain combines TRBV28 with TRBJ2-5, with a possible D match to TRBD2 (6 bases). Per germline, CDR1 MDHEN and CDR2 SYDVKM. V was pared by 2 bases and J by 5 bases, with 18 bases between. The CDR3 runs 16 residues.

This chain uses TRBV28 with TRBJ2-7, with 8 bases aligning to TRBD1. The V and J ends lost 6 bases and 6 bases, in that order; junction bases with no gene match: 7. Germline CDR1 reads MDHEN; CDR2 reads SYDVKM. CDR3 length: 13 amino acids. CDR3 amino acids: CASRLTGAREQYF. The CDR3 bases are TGTGCCAGCAGACTGACAGGGGCGCGCGAGCAGTACTTC.

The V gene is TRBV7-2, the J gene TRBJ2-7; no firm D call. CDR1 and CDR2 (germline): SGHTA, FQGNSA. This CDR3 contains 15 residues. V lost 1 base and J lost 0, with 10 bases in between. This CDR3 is CASSLVTASSYEQYF. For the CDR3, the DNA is TGTGCCAGCAGCTTAGTAACGGCTAGCTCCTACGAGCAGTACTTC.

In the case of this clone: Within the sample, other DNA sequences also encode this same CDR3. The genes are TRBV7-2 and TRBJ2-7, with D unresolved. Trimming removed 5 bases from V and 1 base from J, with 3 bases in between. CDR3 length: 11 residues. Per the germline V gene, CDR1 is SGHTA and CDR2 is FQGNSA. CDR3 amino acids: CASSPSYEQYF. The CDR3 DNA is TGTGCCAGCAGCCCTTCCTACGAGCAGTACTTC. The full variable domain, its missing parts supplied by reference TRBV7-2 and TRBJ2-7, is GAGVSQSPSNKVTEKGKDVELRCDPISGHTALYWYRQSLGQGLEFLIYFQGNSAPDKSGLPSDRFSAERTGGSVSTLTIQRTQQEDSAVYLCASSPSYEQYFGPGTRLTVT.